Shown below are 26 T cell receptor beta chains from a single sample sequenced in a study of T cells in tuberculosis. TCRdb keeps only in-frame clones here, not all; method: immunoSEQ multiplex PCR. The profile shows approximately 29,000 clones, around 90% of them singletons. The specimen sequenced was PBMCs. The receptors shown here come from a donor aged 10-35 years with latent tuberculosis or without tuberculosis infection.

DNA of the CDR3: TGTGCCAGCAAACTCTCTTCTTCCTATGGCTACACCTTC. Translating it yields CASKLSSSYGYTF. V and J are TRBV6-5 and TRBJ1-2; D unclear. V was cut by 7 bases and J by 4 bases, with 13 bases left in between. The CDR3 covers 13 residues. Germline-derived CDR1 and CDR2 are MNHEY and SVGAGI.

The chain employs TRBV18 and TRBJ1-2; unclear D gene. Per germline, CDR1 KGHSH and CDR2 LQKENI. This CDR3 is 15 amino acids long. The ends were cut back, 3 bases at V and 2 bases at J, with 13 bases in the middle. CDR3 amino acids: CASSPREGENYGYTF. CDR3 DNA: TGTGCCAGCTCACCCCGGGAGGGCGAAAACTATGGCTACACCTTC.

The genes are TRBV18 and TRBJ2-2, with D possibly matching TRBD1 (6 bases). The length of the CDR3 is 15 residues. The V end lost 3 bases, the J end lost 4 bases, and 12 bases lay between the germline ends. CDR1 KGHSH and CDR2 LQKENI come from the germline V gene. CDR3 loop: CASSPTGLGTGELFF. The DNA of the CDR3 is TGTGCCAGCTCACCCACAGGGCTAGGCACCGGGGAGCTGTTTTTT. The full variable domain, rest sourced from reference TRBV18 and TRBJ2-2, is NAGVMQNPRHLVRRRGQEARLRCSPMKGHSHVYWYRQLPEEGLKFMVYLQKENIIDESGMPKERFSAEFPKEGPSILRIQQVVRGDSAAYFCASSPTGLGTGELFFGEGSRLTVL.

The V gene is TRBV5-1, the J gene TRBJ1-5; TRBD1 aligns across 7 bases. Germline V gene data show CDR1 as SGHRS and CDR2 as YFSETQ. J lost 5 bases, V lost 4 bases, and 3 bases had no gene match. The CDR3 contains 13 residues. The CDR3 DNA sequence: TGCGCCAGCAGCGCCACAGGGGATCAGCCCCAGCATTTT. Protein sequence: CASSATGDQPQHF. The full variable domain, its missing parts supplied by reference TRBV5-1 and TRBJ1-5, is KAGVTQTPRYLIKTRGQQVTLSCSPISGHRSVSWYQQTPGQGLQFLFEYFSETQRNKGNFPGRFSGRQFSNSRSEMNVSTLELGDSALYLCASSATGDQPQHFGDGTRLSIL.

V and J are TRBV4-2 and TRBJ2-7; 9 nucleotides line up with TRBD2. This CDR3 region has 15 residues. V was clipped by 1 base and J by 4 bases; unmatched bases: 5. Germline V lookup: CDR1 LGHNA, CDR2 YNFKEQ. CDR3 sequence: CASSQAGTSPYEQYF. CDR3 sequence (DNA): TGTGCCAGCAGCCAAGCCGGGACTAGCCCGTACGAGCAGTACTTC.

The chain recombines TRBV5-1 with TRBJ2-5; 8 bases are shared with TRBD1. J lost 4 bases, V lost 0 bases, and 5 bases had no gene match. This CDR3 comprises 15 residues. Germline CDR1 is SGHRS and CDR2 is YFSETQ. For the CDR3, the DNA is TGCGCCAGCAGCTTGGGGCGGACAGGGCCAGAGACCCAGTACTTC. Translated, it gives CASSLGRTGPETQYF.

V usage is TRBV7-9 and J usage is TRBJ1-2; possibly TRBD1 for D (5 bases). The germline V and J ends were trimmed by 1 base and 8 bases, with 20 bases remaining between them. CDR3 length equals 16 residues. Per the germline V gene, CDR1 is SEHNR and CDR2 is FQNEAQ (reference sequence). This CDR3 is CASSLGGTEPLGGYTF. In DNA form, the CDR3 reads TGTGCCAGCAGCTTAGGAGGGACTGAGCCCCTGGGGGGCTACACCTTC.

This chain links TRBV7-8 with TRBJ2-1; D may be TRBD2 (5 bases). The CDR3 runs 15 residues. Germline V lookup: CDR1 SGHVS, CDR2 FQNEAQ. Deletions cut 5 bases from V and 6 bases from J, with 17 bases between. As DNA, the CDR3 is TGTGCCAGCAGCCTAAGACCGAACGCGGGCAATGAGCAGTTCTTC. Residues: CASSLRPNAGNEQFF.

The genes are TRBV5-1 and TRBJ2-5; 15 bases agree with TRBD2. Trimming cost V 3 bases and J 3 bases; bases outside gene matches: 6. Germline V CDR1 and CDR2: SGHRS, YFSETQ. CDR3 length: 17 amino acids. The CDR3 DNA reads TGCGCCAGCAGCTCAGGGACTAGCGGGGGGACTAAAGAGACCCAGTACTTC. Translation: CASSSGTSGGTKETQYF.

The chain combines TRBV5-6 with TRBJ1-1; TRBD1 matches at 8 bases. This CDR3 region has 17 residues. Germline trimming cut 0 bases from V and 0 bases from J; bases unmatched to any gene: 7. The germline CDR1 and CDR2 sequences are SGHDT and YYEEEE. The CDR3 sequence: CASSLVAAGGMNTEAFF. Written as DNA, the CDR3 is TGTGCCAGCAGCTTGGTCGCGGCAGGGGGCATGAACACTGAAGCTTTCTTT.

This clone was picked up one time. This rearrangement joins TRBV6-5 to TRBJ1-4; D uncertain. This CDR3 is 15 amino acids long. The germline gives CDR1 MNHEY, CDR2 SVGAGI. Trimming stripped 2 bases from V and 4 bases from J, with 11 bases between. The CDR3 sequence: CASSYGRAYNEKLFF. CDR3 nucleotide sequence: TGTGCCAGCAGTTACGGGCGGGCCTATAATGAAAAACTGTTTTTT.

CDR3 DNA: TGTGCCAGCAGCGTTAGGAACACCGGGGAGCTGTTTTTT. Translation: CASSVRNTGELFF. The chain links TRBV9 to TRBJ2-2; D unclear. V shed 2 bases and J shed 1 base, with 3 bases lying between them. Per the germline V gene, CDR1 is SGDLS and CDR2 is YYNGEE. CDR3 length: 13 amino acids.

The V call is TRBV7-8, the J call TRBJ1-4, with D unclear. V lost 3 bases and J lost 0, with 8 bases in between. Per germline, CDR1 SGHVS and CDR2 FQNEAQ. The CDR3 loop spans 15 amino acids. The CDR3 region has the DNA TGTGCCAGCAGCTTTAATACAGCAACTAATGAAAAACTGTTTTTT. The encoded protein is CASSFNTATNEKLFF. The whole variable domain, remainder taken from reference TRBV7-8 and TRBJ1-4, is GAGVSQSPRYKVAKRGQDVALRCDPISGHVSLFWYQQALGQGPEFLTYFQNEAQLDKSGLPSDRFFAERPEGSVSTLKIQRTQQEDSAVYLCASSFNTATNEKLFFGSGTQLSVL.

CDR3 coding DNA: TGCGCCAGCAGCCAAGACCTTCTGGGGGGGAACTATGGCTACACCTTC. Translated: CASSQDLLGGNYGYTF. The chain employs TRBV4-1 and TRBJ1-2; possibly TRBD1 for D (5 bases). V was pared by 0 bases and J by 2 bases, with 13 bases between. This CDR3 contains 16 residues. CDR1 is MGHRA and CDR2 is YSYEKL in the germline V gene.

The gene calls are TRBV19 and TRBJ1-4, with D tentatively TRBD1 (6 bases). The germline V gene encodes CDR1 LNHDA and CDR2 SQIVND (reference sequence). The CDR3 is made up of 15 amino acids. V lost 6 bases and J lost 2, with 13 bases in between. The chain's CDR3 is CASRKIQGTNEKLFF. CDR3 DNA sequence: TGTGCCAGTAGAAAGATACAGGGCACTAATGAAAAACTGTTTTTT.

This chain connects TRBV9 to TRBJ2-5; D is uncertain. The CDR3 covers 13 residues. Trimming pared 0 bases from V and 5 bases from J, leaving 8 bases between. Germline assignment: CDR1 SGDLS and CDR2 YYNGEE. In DNA, the CDR3 is TGTGCCAGCAGCGTAGTTCCCGGGGAGACCCAGTACTTC. This translates into CASSVVPGETQYF.

The count of this clone is one. The V gene is TRBV29-1, the J gene TRBJ2-3; the match to TRBD1 covers 9 bases. Looked up from germline, CDR1 is SQVTM and CDR2 is ANQGSEA. J lost 3 bases, V lost 5 bases, and 3 bases had no gene match. The CDR3 totals 13 residues. The CDR3 bases are TGCAGCGTTCTGGGACAGGGAACAGATACGCAGTATTTT. It encodes CSVLGQGTDTQYF.

This chain uses TRBV7-9 with TRBJ2-7; TRBD1 matches at 9 bases. Germline CDR1 is SEHNR and CDR2 is FQNEAQ (reference sequence). Trimming took 3 bases from V and 0 from J; bases not matched to a gene: 6. CDR3 length: 16 residues. The CDR3 protein is CASSFNPGQGSYEQYF. The CDR3, as DNA: TGTGCCAGCAGCTTCAACCCGGGACAGGGCTCCTACGAGCAGTACTTC. Supplemented by reference TRBV7-9 and TRBJ2-7, the full variable domain reads DTGVSQNPRHKITKRGQNVTFRCDPISEHNRLYWYRQTLGQGPEFLTYFQNEAQLEKSRLLSDRFSAERPKGSFSTLEIQRTEQGDSAMYLCASSFNPGQGSYEQYFGPGTRLTVT.

The rearrangement joins TRBV25-1 to TRBJ2-7; 9 bases fit TRBD2. Trimming at V came to 3 bases and at J to 2 bases, leaving 5 bases not matched to a gene. There are 15 residues in the CDR3. Germline V lookup: CDR1 MGHDK, CDR2 SYGVNS. In DNA form, the CDR3 reads TGTGCCAGCAGTGACGGGCGGGGGGGCCCCTACGAGCAGTACTTC. Translated: CASSDGRGGPYEQYF.

This clone occurred once. V and J are TRBV5-4 and TRBJ2-6, with 8 bases lining up with TRBD2. The V and J ends lost 1 base and 4 bases, in that order; junction bases with no gene match: 10. Per the germline V gene, CDR1 is SGHNT and CDR2 is YYREEE (reference sequence). The CDR3 consists of 18 residues. CDR3 nucleotides: TGTGCCAGCAGCTTGCCGGGGGGGGCCGATTCAGGGGCCAACGTCCTGACTTTC. Its protein product is CASSLPGGADSGANVLTF.

This rearrangement joins TRBV6-6 to TRBJ1-5; D not resolved. Per germline, CDR1 MNHNY and CDR2 SVGAGI (reference sequence). The V end was cut by 5 bases, the J end by 4 bases, with 6 bases between. This CDR3 is 12 amino acids long. The CDR3 DNA is TGTGCCAGCAGTCGAGGGAATCAGCCCCAGCATTTT. Amino acids: CASSRGNQPQHF.

The chain combines TRBV10-3 with TRBJ1-1; TRBD1 aligns across 11 bases. Losses at the gene ends were 6 bases for V and 10 bases for J; bases not matched to a gene: 13. This CDR3 spans 15 amino acids. Germline V lookup: CDR1 ENHRY, CDR2 SYGVKD. The CDR3 bases are TGTGCCATCAGCGCAAACCTGGGGACAGGGGGTTTAGCTTTCTTT. Its translation: CAISANLGTGGLAFF.

The CDR3 DNA sequence: TGTGCCAGCAGTTACGATGGACAGTCGAACACTGAAGCTTTCTTT. Its protein product is CASSYDGQSNTEAFF. The chain carries TRBV6-5 and TRBJ1-1, with a possible D match to TRBD1 (6 bases). Trimming stripped 2 bases from V and 1 base from J, with 11 bases between. CDR3 length equals 15 residues. Germline values: CDR1 MNHEY, CDR2 SVGAGI.

The V call is TRBV11-2, the J call TRBJ1-1; D unclear. Trimming removed 4 bases at V and 0 bases at J, with 12 bases between. CDR3 length: 15 residues. CDR1 is SGHAT and CDR2 is FQNNGV in the germline V gene. The CDR3 region is CASSYDRSLNTEAFF. The CDR3 coding sequence is TGTGCCAGCAGCTACGACCGGAGCTTGAACACTGAAGCTTTCTTT.

The table lists this clone with a count of one. V is TRBV7-2 and J is TRBJ2-5, with 11 bases aligning to TRBD2. The CDR3 is 15 amino acids. Losses at the gene ends were 5 bases for V and 5 bases for J; bases not matched to a gene: 7. CDR1 and CDR2 (germline): SGHTA, FQGNSA. As DNA, the CDR3 is TGTGCCAGCAGCCCTAGACTAGCGGGGAAGGAGACCCAGTACTTC. It specifies CASSPRLAGKETQYF.

CDR3 DNA sequence: TGTGCCAGCAGCTTAGACTTGTACCAAGAGACCCAGTACTTC. This encodes CASSLDLYQETQYF. This sequence joins TRBV7-2 and TRBJ2-5, with D unclear. Looked up from germline, CDR1 is SGHTA and CDR2 is FQGNSA. V lost 1 base, J lost 0 bases, and 6 bases lay in between. The CDR3 runs 14 residues.